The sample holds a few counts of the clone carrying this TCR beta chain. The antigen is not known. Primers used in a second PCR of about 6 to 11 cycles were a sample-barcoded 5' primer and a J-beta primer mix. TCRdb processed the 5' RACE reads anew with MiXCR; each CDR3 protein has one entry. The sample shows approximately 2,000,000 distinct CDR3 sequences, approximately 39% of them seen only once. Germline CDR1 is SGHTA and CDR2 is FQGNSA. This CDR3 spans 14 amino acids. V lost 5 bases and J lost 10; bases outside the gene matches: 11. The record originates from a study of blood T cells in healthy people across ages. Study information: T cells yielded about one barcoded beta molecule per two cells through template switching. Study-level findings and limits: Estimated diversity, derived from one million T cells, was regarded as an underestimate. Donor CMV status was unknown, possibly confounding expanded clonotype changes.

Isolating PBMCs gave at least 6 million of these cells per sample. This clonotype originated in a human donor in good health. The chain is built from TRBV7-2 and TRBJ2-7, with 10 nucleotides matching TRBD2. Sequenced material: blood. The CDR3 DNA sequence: TGTGCCAGCAGCCAAGAGCGGGGGGGCCCAATCCAGTACTTC. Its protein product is CASSQERGGPIQYF.